This entry lists 31 T cell receptor beta chains sequenced from one sample in a study of siplizumab effects on memory and regulatory T cells. Data came from immunoSEQ multiplex PCR; TCRdb stores just in-frame clones and leaves some out. The data show some 15,000 clones, with about 49% seen just once and roughly 8.7% held by the top ten. No antigen is known for these receptors. Over a period of around six days at 37 degrees C, the mixed lymphocyte reaction cells were cocultured. Sequencing was carried out using CFSE-low (dividing) CD4+ T cells sorted from an allogeneic mixed lymphocyte reaction. These receptors came from a human donor in good health; the cells came from an allogeneic mixed lymphocyte reaction.

DNA of the CDR3: TGTGCCAGCAGCTCCCCTGGGAGGACAGACGAAATTACTAACTATGGCTACACCTTC. Its translation is CASSSPGRTDEITNYGYTF. V is TRBV9 and J is TRBJ1-2; D perhaps matches TRBD1 (6 bases). The CDR3 runs to 19 residues. The V gene lost 4 bases and the J gene lost 0 bases, with 25 bases spanning the gap. CDR1 SGDLS and CDR2 YYNGEE come from the germline V gene.

The chain joins TRBV5-1 to TRBJ2-6; maybe TRBD2 (6 bases). The CDR3 contains 15 residues. Trimming cost V 4 bases and J 1 base, with 9 bases left between them. Germline-derived CDR1 and CDR2 are SGHRS and YFSETQ. Written as DNA, the CDR3 is TGCGCCAGCAGCAAGGAGGGTTCTGGGGCCAACGTCCTGACTTTC. This gives the protein CASSKEGSGANVLTF. The complete variable domain, with remaining parts taken from reference TRBV5-1 and TRBJ2-6, reads KAGVTQTPRYLIKTRGQQVTLSCSPISGHRSVSWYQQTPGQGLQFLFEYFSETQRNKGNFPGRFSGRQFSNSRSEMNVSTLELGDSALYLCASSKEGSGANVLTFGAGSRLTVL.

The chain joins TRBV7-8 to TRBJ1-3, with 9 bases matching TRBD1. Germline V gene lookup returns CDR1 SGHVS and CDR2 FQNEAQ. This CDR3 contains 14 residues. J lost 0 bases, V lost 6 bases, and 0 bases had no gene match. DNA for the CDR3: TGTGCCAGCAGGACAGGGGGCTCTGGAAACACCATATATTTT. Translated: CASRTGGSGNTIYF.

The V gene is TRBV7-2, the J gene TRBJ1-1; TRBD1 aligns across 9 bases. This CDR3 spans 15 amino acids. Trimming at V came to 6 bases and at J to 8 bases, leaving 13 bases not matched to a gene. Germline lookup yields CDR1 SGHTA and CDR2 FQGNSA. Written as DNA, the CDR3 is TGTGCCAGCAGTCAAGGGACAGGGCGGGGGATAGAAGCTTTCTTT. This encodes CASSQGTGRGIEAFF.

This chain joins TRBV27 and TRBJ1-1; D uncertain. The CDR3 length is 13 residues. The germline V and J ends were trimmed by 6 bases and 1 base, with 9 bases remaining between them. The germline V gene has CDR1 MNHEY and CDR2 SMNVEV (reference sequence). The CDR3, as DNA: TGTGCCAGCAGCCCCAACGGGAACACTGAAGCTTTCTTT. Protein: CASSPNGNTEAFF.

This clone has more than one count but fewer than ten. This sequence joins TRBV30 and TRBJ1-5; the D is unclear. The CDR3 covers 13 residues. Between the trimmed V and J ends, which lost 3 bases and 5 bases, there was a span of 11 bases. Germline V gene lookup returns CDR1 GTSNPN and CDR2 SVGIG (reference sequence). CDR3 DNA sequence: TGTGCCTGGAGCCTGGGGTTGGATCAGCCCCAGCATTTT. It is translated as CAWSLGLDQPQHF.

This chain connects TRBV7-2 to TRBJ2-1, with TRBD2 matching 7 bases. V shed 4 bases and J 11 bases; nucleotides not matched to a gene: 11. CDR3 length: 14 amino acids. Germline V gene data show CDR1 as SGHTA and CDR2 as FQGNSA. The CDR3: CASSSSRGREKQFF. CDR3 nucleotide sequence: TGTGCCAGCAGCTCATCCCGGGGGAGGGAAAAGCAGTTCTTC.

This clone is classed as medium-sized. This sequence joins TRBV10-3 and TRBJ1-3; TRBD1 matches 9 bases. The J segment lost 1 base and the V segment lost 6 bases, leaving 1 base of the junction unmatched. This CDR3 is 14 amino acids long. The germline V gene has CDR1 ENHRY and CDR2 SYGVKD. In DNA, the CDR3 is TGTGCCATCAGCGGGACAGGGTCTGGAAACACCATATATTTT. This encodes CAISGTGSGNTIYF.

This clone was recorded a few times. The rearrangement links TRBV6-5 to TRBJ2-3; D not resolved. Germline V gene sequence: CDR1 MNHEY, CDR2 SVGAGI. The CDR3 sequence is 14 residues long. The germline V and J ends were trimmed by 0 bases and 4 bases, with 8 bases remaining between them. The CDR3 is CASSYSGGADTQYF. In nucleotides, the CDR3 is TGTGCCAGCAGTTACTCGGGTGGGGCAGATACGCAGTATTTT.

The gene calls are TRBV19 and TRBJ2-7; 7 positions match TRBD1. Losses at the gene ends were 4 bases for V and 2 bases for J; bases not matched to a gene: 8. The CDR3 is 15 amino acids. Germline V gene data show CDR1 as LNHDA and CDR2 as SQIVND (reference sequence). The DNA for the CDR3 is TGTGCCAGTAGTAGAACAGGGGTTGGAGCCTACGAGCAGTACTTC. Residues: CASSRTGVGAYEQYF. The full variable domain, rest sourced from reference TRBV19 and TRBJ2-7, is DGGITQSPKYLFRKEGQNVTLSCEQNLNHDAMYWYRQDPGQGLRLIYYSQIVNDFQKGDIAEGYSVSREKKESFPLTVTSAQKNPTAFYLCASSRTGVGAYEQYFGPGTRLTVT.

The V gene is TRBV11-3, the J gene TRBJ1-3; 8 positions agree with TRBD1. V shed 5 bases and J 6 bases; nucleotides not matched to a gene: 15. This CDR3 has 17 amino acids. Germline CDR1 SGHNT, CDR2 YENEEA. The CDR3 sequence: CASSVSSGRGHLNTIYF. The CDR3 coding sequence is TGTGCCAGCAGCGTTAGTTCGGGCAGGGGGCACTTAAACACCATATATTTT.

The genes are TRBV7-9 and TRBJ1-2; 8 bases map to TRBD1. CDR1 SEHNR and CDR2 FQNEAQ come from the germline V gene (reference sequence). V lost 6 bases to trimming and J lost 0 bases; unmatched junction nucleotides: 18. This CDR3 comprises 19 residues. The CDR3, as DNA: TGTGCCAGCAGACCACAGGGGGGACCCTTAGATTCAGCTAACTATGGCTACACCTTC. It encodes CASRPQGGPLDSANYGYTF.

The sample holds a few counts of this clone. The V call is TRBV6-5, the J call TRBJ2-7; the match to TRBD1 covers 7 bases. Germline loops: CDR1 MNHEY, CDR2 SVGAGI. Unmatched junction bases numbered 10, after V lost 5 bases and J lost 9 bases. The CDR3 runs 13 residues. CDR3 protein: CASSPSRQGRQYF. The CDR3 DNA reads TGTGCCAGCAGTCCGTCTCGACAGGGTCGGCAGTACTTC.

The genes are TRBV7-2 and TRBJ1-2; TRBD1 matches 8 bases. The CDR3 runs 13 residues. V shed 5 bases, J shed 5 bases, and the junction held 4 bases outside the gene matches. Looked up from germline, CDR1 is SGHTA and CDR2 is FQGNSA. In DNA, the CDR3 is TGTGCCAGCAGCCAGGACAGGGAATATGGCTACACCTTC. It yields the protein CASSQDREYGYTF.

This chain links TRBV9 with TRBJ2-1; possible D gene TRBD2, 5 bases. Germline V lookup: CDR1 SGDLS, CDR2 YYNGEE. The CDR3 covers 13 residues. V gave up 3 bases and J gave up 12 bases, with 16 bases separating them. In DNA form, the CDR3 reads TGTGCCAGCAGCGCCCTTTTCGGCGGGTGGCAGTTCTTC. Its protein is CASSALFGGWQFF.

This clone has a single count. This chain uses TRBV6-5 with TRBJ1-1; TRBD1 matches at 8 bases. V gave up 2 bases and J gave up 3 bases; unmatched junction bases: 5. Germline CDR1 is MNHEY and CDR2 is SVGAGI. This CDR3 comprises 15 residues. CDR3 in DNA: TGTGCCAGCAGTTACGCCTCAGGGGGCCACACTGAAGCTTTCTTT. It yields the protein CASSYASGGHTEAFF.

The V gene is TRBV9, the J gene TRBJ2-1; 12 bases map to TRBD1. The CDR3 totals 20 residues. Germline CDR1 reads SGDLS; CDR2 reads YYNGEE. Trimming at V came to 2 bases and at J to 0 bases, leaving 12 bases not matched to a gene. The chain's CDR3 is CASSVLGQGAQYSSYNEQFF. CDR3 sequence (DNA): TGTGCCAGCAGCGTTTTGGGACAGGGGGCTCAATACAGCTCCTACAATGAGCAGTTCTTC.

The count of this clone is one. This sequence joins TRBV6-5 and TRBJ1-6; D is uncertain. CDR1 is MNHEY, CDR2 SVGAGI, per germline. Trimming left V 8 bases short and J 8 bases short, with 10 bases between. CDR3 length: 12 amino acids. CDR3 nucleotides: TGTGCCAGCGGGAGGGTTTATTCACCCCTCCACTTT. As protein: CASGRVYSPLHF.

Here the CDR3 reads CASSEGAGTPADTQYF. In DNA form, the CDR3 reads TGTGCCAGCAGCGAAGGAGCCGGGACACCGGCAGATACGCAGTATTTT. This chain links TRBV9 with TRBJ2-3; the D gene is possibly TRBD1 (6 bases). The CDR3 runs 16 residues. CDR1 and CDR2 (germline): SGDLS, YYNGEE. Trimming stripped 3 bases from V and 4 bases from J, with 18 bases between. The whole variable domain, filled in from reference TRBV9 and TRBJ2-3, reads DSGVTQTPKHLITATGQRVTLRCSPRSGDLSVYWYQQSLDQGLQFLIQYYNGEERAKGNILERFSAQQFPDLHSELNLSSLELGDSALYFCASSEGAGTPADTQYFGPGTRLTVL.

The chain is built from TRBV19 and TRBJ2-1; D gene unclear. Germline V gives CDR1 LNHDA, CDR2 SQIVND (reference sequence). The CDR3 has 13 amino acids. V shed 5 bases and J shed 4 bases, with 9 bases lying between them. CDR3 DNA: TGTGCCAGTAGTCTACAGTATTACAATGAGCAGTTCTTC. It yields the protein CASSLQYYNEQFF.

This sequence joins TRBV9 and TRBJ2-7; TRBD2 matches 10 bases. V dropped 4 bases and J dropped 7; count of bases not matched to a gene: 8. The CDR3 is 14 residues long. Germline V gene lookup returns CDR1 SGDLS and CDR2 YYNGEE. The CDR3 DNA reads as TGTGCCAGCAGCCCCGGACTAGCGGACCTAGAGCAGTACTTC. Protein: CASSPGLADLEQYF. The full variable domain, with the rest looked up from reference TRBV9 and TRBJ2-7, is DSGVTQTPKHLITATGQRVTLRCSPRSGDLSVYWYQQSLDQGLQFLIQYYNGEERAKGNILERFSAQQFPDLHSELNLSSLELGDSALYFCASSPGLADLEQYFGPGTRLTVT.

The chain combines TRBV10-3 with TRBJ1-5; no reliable D call. Trimming took 4 bases from V and 6 from J, leaving 10 bases between them. Germline V gene sequence: CDR1 ENHRY, CDR2 SYGVKD. CDR3 size: 13 residues. CDR3 protein: CAISARVSQPQHF. CDR3 coding DNA: TGTGCCATCAGTGCCCGGGTCAGTCAGCCCCAGCATTTT.

The CDR3 region has the DNA TGTGCCAGCAGCTTAGCCCGGGGTAACTATGGCTACACCTTC. It translates to CASSLARGNYGYTF. This sequence joins TRBV11-3 and TRBJ1-2; no clear D. V was cut by 1 base and J by 1 base, with 7 bases left in between. CDR1 and CDR2 from the germline V gene are SGHNT and YENEEA. CDR3 length: 14 residues.

This clone was observed once. This chain joins TRBV28 and TRBJ1-4, with D possibly being TRBD1 (5 bases). The germline V and J ends were trimmed by 6 bases and 5 bases, with 16 bases remaining between them. In germline, CDR1 is MDHEN, CDR2 SYDVKM. The CDR3 has 15 amino acids. CDR3 amino acids: CASSSPGTTNEKLFF. The CDR3 DNA follows: TGTGCCAGCAGCTCCCCCGGGACCACGAATGAAAAACTGTTTTTT.

V is TRBV2 and J is TRBJ1-1; no clear D gene. Germline V gene data show CDR1 as SNHLY and CDR2 as FYNNEI. V was shortened by 6 bases and J by 7 bases, with 12 bases between the two germline ends. This CDR3 region has 12 residues. The CDR3: CASSLSGVEAFF. In DNA, the CDR3 is TGTGCCAGCAGCCTCTCTGGAGTTGAAGCTTTCTTT.

J is TRBJ1-2 and V is TRBV5-1; 11 bases are a match to TRBD1. Germline V gene sequence: CDR1 SGHRS, CDR2 YFSETQ. Trimming at V came to 0 bases and at J to 0 bases, leaving 10 bases not matched to a gene. The CDR3 has 19 amino acids. CDR3 DNA: TGCGCCAGCAGCTTGGCCCAAAAAGGGACAGGGGGACCTAACTATGGCTACACCTTC. Amino acids: CASSLAQKGTGGPNYGYTF.

The V gene is TRBV5-1, the J gene TRBJ2-1; 10 nucleotides align to TRBD1. Germline CDR1 is SGHRS and CDR2 is YFSETQ. The CDR3 consists of 15 residues. V shed 4 bases and J 6 bases; nucleotides not matched to a gene: 7. DNA of the CDR3: TGCGCCAGCAGCCCGACAGGGGGCGGTGGCAATGAGCAGTTCTTC. Translated: CASSPTGGGGNEQFF.

This clone was counted only a few times. CDR3 sequence (DNA): TGTGCCAGCAGCTTAGGCGGTACAGGGCCGGTAGGAAACACCATATATTTT. Protein sequence: CASSLGGTGPVGNTIYF. The genes are TRBV7-8 and TRBJ1-3; D is possibly TRBD1 (6 bases). CDR1 SGHVS and CDR2 FQNEAQ come from the germline V gene. The CDR3 totals 17 residues. Trimming removed 1 base at V and 4 bases at J, with 17 bases between.

This clone has a handful of counts. The V and J genes are TRBV19 and TRBJ1-6; the D is unclear. CDR1 and CDR2 (germline): LNHDA, SQIVND (reference sequence). Trimming removed 3 bases at V and 9 bases at J, with 18 bases between. This CDR3 comprises 16 residues. CDR3 amino acids: CASSIGGGGSASPLHF. Here the CDR3 DNA reads TGTGCCAGTAGTATTGGAGGCGGCGGCTCGGCTTCACCCCTCCACTTT.

J is TRBJ2-7 and V is TRBV30; D is possibly TRBD1 or TRBD2 (7 bases each). Germline loops: CDR1 GTSNPN, CDR2 SVGIG (reference sequence). The V gene lost 3 bases and the J gene lost 2 bases, with 11 bases spanning the gap. The CDR3 sequence is 13 residues long. CDR3 amino acids: CAWSQGGAYEQYF. CDR3 nucleotides: TGTGCCTGGAGCCAGGGGGGGGCCTACGAGCAGTACTTC.

This clone showed up just a few times. The chain couples TRBV2 to TRBJ1-5, with a tentative D call TRBD1 (5 bases). The germline CDR1 and CDR2 sequences are SNHLY and FYNNEI. The CDR3 extends over 14 amino acids. V was trimmed by 4 bases and J by 4 bases, leaving 11 bases between them. This chain's CDR3 is CASSGVRQNQPQHF. The CDR3 nucleotides read TGTGCCAGCAGTGGGGTAAGACAGAATCAGCCCCAGCATTTT.